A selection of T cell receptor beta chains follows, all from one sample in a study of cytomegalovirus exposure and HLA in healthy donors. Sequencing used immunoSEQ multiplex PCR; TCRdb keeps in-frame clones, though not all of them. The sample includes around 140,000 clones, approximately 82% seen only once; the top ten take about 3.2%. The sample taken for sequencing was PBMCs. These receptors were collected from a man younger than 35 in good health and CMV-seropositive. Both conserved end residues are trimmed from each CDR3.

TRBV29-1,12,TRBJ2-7,SVRGGDLSYEQY
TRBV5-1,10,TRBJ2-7,ASSLEGGEQY
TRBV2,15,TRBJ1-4,ASSEEEAAATNEKLF
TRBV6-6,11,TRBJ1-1,ATTGDRGSGAF
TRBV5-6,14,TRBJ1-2,ASSLAGGNSNYGYT
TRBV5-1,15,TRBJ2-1,ASSLGSRGQLREEQF
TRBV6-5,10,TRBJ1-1,ASSYPTGQAF
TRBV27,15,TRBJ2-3,ASSLTRTLAGTNTQY
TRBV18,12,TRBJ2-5,ASSLLREVETQY
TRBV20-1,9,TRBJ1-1,SAPGGPEAF
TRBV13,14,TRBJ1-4,ASSLGEQGTNEKLF
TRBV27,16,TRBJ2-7,ASSTLASGRPQSYEQY
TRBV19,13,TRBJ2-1,ASRPGLSSYNEQF
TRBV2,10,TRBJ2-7,ASRARTGEQY
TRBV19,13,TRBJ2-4,ASSIWDRAKNIQY
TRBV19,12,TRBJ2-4,ASSPYEREDIQY
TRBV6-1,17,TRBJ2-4,ASSEIRDRIALAKNIQY
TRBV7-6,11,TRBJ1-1,ASSTLGSSEAF
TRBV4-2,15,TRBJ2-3,ASSPDLGTASSDTQY
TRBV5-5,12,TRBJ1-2,ASSLEQFNYGYT
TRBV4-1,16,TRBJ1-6,ASSQVFSGDSYNSPLH
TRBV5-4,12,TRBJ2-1,ASSLKAGVNEQF
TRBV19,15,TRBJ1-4,ASSIDLVQGTNEKLF
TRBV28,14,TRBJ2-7,ASSGGDYLTFHEQY
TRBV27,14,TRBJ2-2,ASSLSSGRFHGELF
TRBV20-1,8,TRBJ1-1,SARNTEAF
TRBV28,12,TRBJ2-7,ASNRQGESYEQY
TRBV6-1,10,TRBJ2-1,ASSPQGDEQF
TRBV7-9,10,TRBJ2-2,ASSPRSGELF
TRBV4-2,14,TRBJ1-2,ASSQTGGGPDYGYT
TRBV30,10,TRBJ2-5,AWSRTGRSRY